This is a list of T cell receptor beta chains from one sample in a study of shared T cell receptors in the human thymus. Sequencing used immunoSEQ multiplex PCR; TCRdb keeps in-frame clones, though not all of them. This table has under 850,000 clones, around 87% appearing once. These data were also filed under a second study, of human thymus T cells.

Sequences were obtained from thymocytes. All receptors come from a boy under three years old with a congenital heart defect. Both conserved end residues are trimmed from each CDR3. D genes are given only for firm matches. For some rows the clone size is stated as once, few or many, or as a class when expanded; others skip it.

d_call: TRBD2
clone_size: once
v_call: TRBV7-7
cdr3_aa: ASSPAGSSGVSSYNEQF

d_call: .
clone_size: .
v_call: TRBV9
cdr3_aa: ASSKPQDLSSYNEQF

d_call: TRBD1
clone_size: .
v_call: TRBV10-3
cdr3_aa: AISPQTGVNTEAF

d_call: TRBD1
clone_size: .
v_call: TRBV15
cdr3_aa: ATSLHPDRDYGYT

d_call: .
clone_size: .
v_call: TRBV19
cdr3_aa: ASSIKAGKDQPQH

d_call: TRBD1
clone_size: once
v_call: TRBV27
cdr3_aa: ASSSLPGQAMQETQY

d_call: .
clone_size: .
v_call: TRBV2
cdr3_aa: ASSGNRSWTYEQY

d_call: .
clone_size: .
v_call: TRBV7-9
cdr3_aa: ASSEQLPEQF

d_call: .
clone_size: once
v_call: TRBV7-9
cdr3_aa: ASSLAREQY

d_call: TRBD2
clone_size: once
v_call: TRBV19
cdr3_aa: ASRSPRLGGGTDTQY

d_call: .
clone_size: .
v_call: TRBV28
cdr3_aa: ASSLAHKIYGYT

d_call: TRBD1
clone_size: .
v_call: TRBV25-1
cdr3_aa: ASGGGQGRGNTIY

d_call: .
clone_size: .
v_call: TRBV19
cdr3_aa: ASSIVPQDTQY

d_call: TRBD2
clone_size: .
v_call: TRBV4-1
cdr3_aa: ASSSTGLAGSYEQY

d_call: .
clone_size: .
v_call: TRBV28
cdr3_aa: ASSLGVRSDRGENQPQH

d_call: .
clone_size: .
v_call: TRBV7-9
cdr3_aa: ASSNQGGYGYT

d_call: .
clone_size: .
v_call: TRBV6-1
cdr3_aa: ASSENPGEETQY

d_call: TRBD1
clone_size: .
v_call: TRBV14
cdr3_aa: ASSQDLDTGVDTGELF

d_call: TRBD2
clone_size: .
v_call: TRBV5-4
cdr3_aa: AIPGTSGCSTDTQY

d_call: .
clone_size: .
v_call: TRBV6-1
cdr3_aa: ASSELYRANYGYT

d_call: .
clone_size: .
v_call: TRBV6-1
cdr3_aa: ASGRRASNQPQH

d_call: TRBD2
clone_size: .
v_call: TRBV10-3
cdr3_aa: ATERLAGYNEQF

d_call: .
clone_size: .
v_call: TRBV5-1
cdr3_aa: ASSAGHEQY

d_call: .
clone_size: .
v_call: TRBV6-6
cdr3_aa: ASRYGQSRGYEQY